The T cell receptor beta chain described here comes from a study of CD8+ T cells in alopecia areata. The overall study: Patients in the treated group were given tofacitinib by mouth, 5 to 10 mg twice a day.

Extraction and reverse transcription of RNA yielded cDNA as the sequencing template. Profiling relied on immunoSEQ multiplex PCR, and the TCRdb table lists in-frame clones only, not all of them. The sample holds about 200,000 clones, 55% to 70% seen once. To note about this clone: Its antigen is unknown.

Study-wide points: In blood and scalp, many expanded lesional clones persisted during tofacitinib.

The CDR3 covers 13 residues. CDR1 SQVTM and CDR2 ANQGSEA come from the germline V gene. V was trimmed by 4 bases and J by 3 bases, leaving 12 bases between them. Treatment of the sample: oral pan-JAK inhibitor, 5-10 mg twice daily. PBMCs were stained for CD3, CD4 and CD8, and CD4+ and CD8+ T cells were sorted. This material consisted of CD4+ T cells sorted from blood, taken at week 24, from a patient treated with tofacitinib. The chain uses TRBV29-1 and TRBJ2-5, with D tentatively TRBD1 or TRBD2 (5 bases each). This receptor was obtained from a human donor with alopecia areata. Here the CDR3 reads CSVAGAAKETQYF. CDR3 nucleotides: TGCAGCGTTGCCGGGGCAGCCAAAGAGACCCAGTACTTC.